Below are 6 T cell receptor beta chains sequenced from a single sample in a study of blood T cell repertoires in COVID-19. The protocol was immunoSEQ multiplex PCR, while the TCRdb copy is restricted to in-frame clones and leaves out a portion. The table has 150,000 to 200,000 clones, about 89% seen once; the top ten hold about 2.6%. Material: peripheral blood. These receptors came from a man between 60 and 75 years old with acute or convalescent COVID-19.

This chain joins TRBV5-1 and TRBJ2-2, with TRBD1 matching 7 bases. J was trimmed by 3 bases and V by 1 base; bases with no gene match: 3. The CDR3 runs to 15 residues. Germline V lookup: CDR1 SGHRS, CDR2 YFSETQ. The CDR3 loop is CASSLSTGHTGELFF. For the CDR3, the DNA is TGCGCCAGCAGCTTGTCGACAGGGCACACCGGGGAGCTGTTTTTT.

V gene TRBV4-3 combines with J gene TRBJ2-2; D perhaps matches TRBD2 (6 bases). The V end lost 4 bases, the J end lost 0 bases, and 12 bases lay between the germline ends. CDR1 is LGHNA, CDR2 YSLEER, per germline. The length of the CDR3 is 16 residues. CDR3 region: CASSREPGANTGELFF. The CDR3 nucleotides are TGCGCCAGCAGCCGAGAACCGGGGGCGAACACCGGGGAGCTGTTTTTT.

This clone was seen only a few times. The chain links TRBV7-9 to TRBJ1-1; 10 bases are shared with TRBD1. The CDR3 extends over 16 amino acids. CDR1 is SEHNR and CDR2 is FQNEAQ in the germline V gene (reference sequence). Losses at the gene ends were 2 bases for V and 11 bases for J; bases not matched to a gene: 14. The CDR3 loop reads CASSLWRGQGFGKAFF. The DNA of the CDR3 is TGTGCCAGCAGCTTATGGCGGGGACAGGGGTTCGGTAAGGCTTTCTTT.

This clone came up once. This chain uses TRBV30 with TRBJ2-7, with D tentatively TRBD1 (7 bases). The CDR3 sequence is 15 residues long. V lost 0 bases and J 2 bases, leaving 14 bases between the germline ends. Germline V CDR1 and CDR2: GTSNPN, SVGIG (reference sequence). The CDR3 spells CAWSVAGGPPYEQYF. CDR3 nucleotides: TGTGCCTGGAGTGTAGCAGGGGGGCCTCCCTACGAGCAGTACTTC.

The rearrangement joins TRBV11-2 to TRBJ2-7, with 9 bases identical to TRBD1. The CDR3 totals 16 residues. The V and J ends lost 2 bases and 5 bases, in that order; junction bases with no gene match: 10. Per the germline V gene, CDR1 is SGHAT and CDR2 is FQNNGV. Here the CDR3 DNA reads TGTGCCAGCAGCTTATCTTCGGGACAGGGATGGAACGAGCAGTACTTC. As protein: CASSLSSGQGWNEQYF. Full variable domain (remainder filled in from reference TRBV11-2 and TRBJ2-7): EAGVAQSPRYKIIEKRQSVAFWCNPISGHATLYWYQQILGQGPKLLIQFQNNGVVDDSQLPKDRFSAERLKGVDSTLKIQPAKLEDSAVYLCASSLSSGQGWNEQYFGPGTRLTVT.

V is TRBV6-5 and J is TRBJ2-2; 7 bases match TRBD1. Germline CDR1 and CDR2: MNHEY and SVGAGI. This CDR3 is built from 13 residues. Unmatched junction bases numbered 3, after V lost 6 bases and J lost 5 bases. CDR3 protein: CASRSTGTGELFF. The CDR3 DNA sequence: TGTGCCAGCAGATCGACAGGGACCGGGGAGCTGTTTTTT.